Listed below are T cell receptor beta chains from one sample, sequenced in a study of blood T cell repertoires in COVID-19. The repertoire was sequenced with immunoSEQ multiplex PCR; TCRdb's copy has only in-frame clones and lacks some. The sample carries around 380,000 clones, 87% recorded once. Input material: PBMCs or T cells enriched from blood (not recorded which). The receptors come from a man younger than 45 who had recovered from COVID-19. CDR3s include the opening cysteine and the closing phenylalanine or tryptophan. D genes are given only for firm matches. Clone size is stated in some rows and not others, as once, few, many or a class when expanded.

D	V	J	size	DNA	CDR3
TRBD2	TRBV3-1/TRBV3-2	TRBJ2-1	once	TGTGCCAGCAGCTTATTTCTAAGCGGGGGCTCCTACAATGAGCAGTTCTTC	CASSLFLSGGSYNEQFF
NA	TRBV19	TRBJ1-5	NA	TGTGCCAGTAGTATAGGGAGTTATCAGCCCCAGCATTTT	CASSIGSYQPQHF
NA	TRBV10-3	TRBJ1-1	NA	TGTGCCATCAGTGAAAGGGAGGATGCTTTCTTT	CAISEREDAFF
NA	TRBV5-6	TRBJ1-1	NA	TGTGCCAGCAGCTGGCTTACCGGACAGACGAACACTGAAGCTTTCTTT	CASSWLTGQTNTEAFF
NA	TRBV2	TRBJ1-6	NA	TGTGCCGGATTAACGGAGCAGGGGAATTCACCCCTCCACTTT	CAGLTEQGNSPLHF
NA	TRBV27	TRBJ1-6	NA	TGTGCCAGCAGTTTAACCGGCAGGACACAAAATAATTCACCCCTCCACTTT	CASSLTGRTQNNSPLHF
NA	TRBV10-3	TRBJ1-5	NA	TGTGCCATCAGTGAGTCGATTGGAGGGACGGGCAATCAGCCCCAGCATTTT	CAISESIGGTGNQPQHF
TRBD1	TRBV4-1	TRBJ2-2	NA	TGCGCCAGCAGCCAAGAGGACAGGATGAACACCGGGGAGCTGTTTTTT	CASSQEDRMNTGELFF
NA	TRBV5-1	TRBJ1-1	NA	TGCGCCAGCAGCTTGGTGGGGCAGGCGAACACTGAAGCTTTCTTT	CASSLVGQANTEAFF
TRBD1	TRBV6-1	TRBJ1-2	NA	TGTGCCAGCACTCCAGGGGGCTACGGCTACACCTTC	CASTPGGYGYTF
NA	TRBV5-4	TRBJ1-3	NA	TGTGCCAGCAGCCCTGGTGCCAGTATCTCTGGAAACACCATATATTTT	CASSPGASISGNTIYF
NA	TRBV29-1	TRBJ1-1	NA	TGCAGCGTAAAGGGAGGAATGAACACTGAAGCTTTCTTT	CSVKGGMNTEAFF
TRBD1	TRBV6-5	TRBJ2-3	NA	TGTGCCAGCACACAATGGACAGGGGGCACAGATACGCAGTATTTT	CASTQWTGGTDTQYF
TRBD1	TRBV5-5	TRBJ1-4	NA	TGTGCCAGCAGCTCCCGACAGGGTCCTAATGAAAAACTGTTTTTT	CASSSRQGPNEKLFF
NA	TRBV7-9	TRBJ2-1	NA	TGTGCCAGCAGCCCTCCGGGTGGCGATGAGCAGTTCTTC	CASSPPGGDEQFF
TRBD1	TRBV4-1	TRBJ2-7	NA	TGCGCCGCCGGGACAGGGAGCTTCTACGAGCAGTACTTC	CAAGTGSFYEQYF
NA	TRBV3-1/TRBV3-2	TRBJ1-5	NA	TGTGCCAGCAGCCAGGTTGGCAACAATCAGCCCCAGCATTTT	CASSQVGNNQPQHF
NA	TRBV6-5	TRBJ2-7	NA	TGTGCCAGCTTCCCCCGGGTGGGGCCCTACGAGCAGTACTTC	CASFPRVGPYEQYF
NA	TRBV6-5	TRBJ1-6	few	TGTGCCAGCGGGGACTCTGGGATTAATTCACCCCTCCACTTT	CASGDSGINSPLHF
NA	TRBV3-1/TRBV3-2	TRBJ2-3	once	TGTGCCAGCAGCCCCGGTAGCGCCTCAGATACGCAGTATTTT	CASSPGSASDTQYF
NA	TRBV7-3	TRBJ2-3	NA	TGTGCCAGCAGAGTTTCGCCCACTCAGGGGTCGCAGTATTTT	CASRVSPTQGSQYF
NA	TRBV25-1	TRBJ1-1	NA	TGTGCCAGCAGTCCCGGGGGGCACACTGAAGCTTTCTTT	CASSPGGHTEAFF
TRBD1	TRBV5-1	TRBJ2-7	NA	TGCGCCAGCAGCTTGGCCGCGACAGGGGGTGAGCAGTACTTC	CASSLAATGGEQYF
TRBD1	TRBV14	TRBJ1-2	few	TGTGCCAGCAGCAGTACATTAGCGGGACAGTACTATGGCTACACCTTC	CASSSTLAGQYYGYTF
NA	TRBV7-6	TRBJ2-5	NA	TGTGCCAGCAGTCCCAGCGGTAACAAAGAGACCCAGTACTTC	CASSPSGNKETQYF
TRBD2	TRBV6-6	TRBJ2-3	once	TGTGCCAGCAGGGCCCAGGGCGGGGGGGGCACAGATACGCAGTATTTT	CASRAQGGGGTDTQYF
TRBD1	TRBV5-5	TRBJ1-5	NA	TGTGCCAGCAGCTTGGCGGGGACAGCCAATCAGCCCCAGCATTTT	CASSLAGTANQPQHF
NA	TRBV9	TRBJ2-1	once	TGTGCCAGCAGCGTAGACGACAGCTCCTACAATGAGCAGTTCTTC	CASSVDDSSYNEQFF
NA	TRBV7-9	TRBJ1-2	NA	TGTGCCAGCAGCTTAGCGACAGTCTATGGCTACACCTTC	CASSLATVYGYTF
TRBD1	TRBV5-4	TRBJ1-1	NA	TGTGCCAGCAGCCGTGACAGGGACTCCCCTCGGAACACTGAAGCTTTCTTT	CASSRDRDSPRNTEAFF
NA	TRBV7-2	TRBJ2-3	NA	TGTGCCAGCAGCTTAGAAGGCCTAGGCAGCACAGATACGCAGTATTTT	CASSLEGLGSTDTQYF
TRBD1	TRBV18	TRBJ1-6	NA	TGTGCCAGCTCACCAACAGGGGGAGATTCACCCCTCCACTTT	CASSPTGGDSPLHF
NA	TRBV4-2	TRBJ1-2	NA	TGTGCCAGCAGCCAGGATCCCAGGCGCCCGGGAGACTATGGCTACACCTTC	CASSQDPRRPGDYGYTF
TRBD1	TRBV7-9	TRBJ2-2	NA	TGTGCCAGCAGCCACAGGGGGGCCAACACCGGGGAGCTGTTTTTT	CASSHRGANTGELFF
NA	TRBV11-2	TRBJ1-2	many	TGTGCCAGCGGTTTCCCGGGTCCCTCCTCGCCATACAACTATGGCTACACCTTC	CASGFPGPSSPYNYGYTF
NA	TRBV5-1	TRBJ2-2	NA	TGCGCCAGCAGCTCTATTACTTCGAACACCGGGGAGCTGTTTTTT	CASSSITSNTGELFF
NA	TRBV4-1	TRBJ2-7	NA	TGCGCCAGCAGCCAACACCAAGACAGCTCCTACGAGCAGTACTTC	CASSQHQDSSYEQYF
NA	TRBV5-1	TRBJ2-3	NA	TGCGCCAGCAGCTTGGCTGACTTAGATACGCAGTATTTT	CASSLADLDTQYF
NA	TRBV7-8	TRBJ2-6	NA	TGTGCCAGCACAGGGTACTCTGGGGCCAACGTCCTGACTTTC	CASTGYSGANVLTF
TRBD2	TRBV10-3	TRBJ2-3	NA	TGTGCCATCGGGACTAGCGGGGGGAGCACAGATACGCAGTATTTT	CAIGTSGGSTDTQYF
NA	TRBV4-3	TRBJ2-2	NA	TGCGCCAGCAGCCAAGAAGGAGTCGGGGAGCTGTTTTTT	CASSQEGVGELFF
NA	TRBV15	TRBJ1-2	NA	TGTGCCACCAGCATGGTCGGGGAGGAGGGGTATGGCTACACCTTC	CATSMVGEEGYGYTF